A selection of T cell receptor beta chains follows, all from one sample in a study of blood T cell repertoires in COVID-19. Sequenced by immunoSEQ multiplex PCR; TCRdb stores in-frame clones only, minus some. The data show approximately 450,000 clones, 75% to 90% seen once. The sample comprised PBMCs or T cells enriched from blood (not recorded which). The receptors shown here come from a man aged 30-40 years who had recovered from COVID-19. Each CDR3 is given with its conserved first and last residue. The D gene is left open where the match is weak. Some rows have no size entry. The others give once, few or many, or a class for an expanded clone.

j_call	clone_size	v_call	d_call	cdr3_nt	cdr3_aa
TRBJ1-1	-	TRBV19	-	TGTGCCAGTAGTAGGGCATGGGGAGACACTGAAGCTTTCTTT	CASSRAWGDTEAFF
TRBJ1-2	-	TRBV3-1/TRBV3-2	-	TGTGCCAGCAGCCCGACAGAAGCCAACTATGGCTACACCTTC	CASSPTEANYGYTF
TRBJ2-2	-	TRBV29-1	-	TGCAGCGGAAGGGACTCCAACACCGGGGAGCTGTTTTTT	CSGRDSNTGELFF
TRBJ1-1	once	TRBV4-1	TRBD1	TGCGCCAGCAGCCAGCCCCGACAGGGGAAGGACACTGAAGCTTTCTTT	CASSQPRQGKDTEAFF
TRBJ2-3	-	TRBV4-1	-	TGCGCCAGCAGCCAAGGTTCTAGCACCCGCCCTAGCACAGATACGCAGTATTTT	CASSQGSSTRPSTDTQYF
TRBJ2-7	-	TRBV21-1	-	TGTGCCAGCGCCGGGACAGCAACCTACGAGCAGTACTTC	CASAGTATYEQYF
TRBJ1-1	-	TRBV5-5	-	TGTGCCAGCAGCTTAGCTGTAGCTGAAGCTTTCTTT	CASSLAVAEAFF
TRBJ2-2	few	TRBV5-4	TRBD2	TGTGCCAGCAGCCCACCGGGACTAGCGGCCGGGGAGCTGTTTTTT	CASSPPGLAAGELFF
TRBJ2-7	-	TRBV28	-	TGTGCCAGCAGGCTGACTGGACAGAGGGTTTGGAGCGAGCAGTACTTC	CASRLTGQRVWSEQYF
TRBJ2-7	-	TRBV28	TRBD1	TGTGCCAGCAGTTTGCCGGGACAGGGATACTACGAGCAGTACTTC	CASSLPGQGYYEQYF
TRBJ2-7	-	TRBV5-1	TRBD1	TGCGCCAGCAGCTTGATGACAGGGGGCGCCTCCTACGAGCAGTACTTC	CASSLMTGGASYEQYF
TRBJ1-1	once	TRBV11-2	-	TGTGCCAGCAGCTTTTTACAGGGAACTGAAGCTTTCTTT	CASSFLQGTEAFF
TRBJ1-4	-	TRBV24-1	-	TGTGCCACCAGCCAACCGGGACATGGTTCAACTAATGAAAAACTGTTTTTT	CATSQPGHGSTNEKLFF
TRBJ1-1	-	TRBV19	-	TGTGCCAGTAGTATAGTTAGACTGGAAAACACTGAAGCTTTCTTT	CASSIVRLENTEAFF
TRBJ2-1	once	TRBV20-1	TRBD2	TGCAGTGCTAGTTCCTGGCTAGCGGGAGGATCGTCCTACAATGAGCAGTTCTTC	CSASSWLAGGSSYNEQFF
TRBJ2-1	-	TRBV6-5	-	TGTGCCAGCAGTTACCAAGCAAGCTCCTACAATGAGCAGTTCTTC	CASSYQASSYNEQFF
TRBJ2-7	-	TRBV19	-	TGTGCCAGTAGTATAGTGGGGGGGCAAAGGAACGAGCAGTACTTC	CASSIVGGQRNEQYF
TRBJ2-5	-	TRBV28	TRBD2	TGTGCCAGCAGTCCCAACGGACTAGCGGGAGGTGAGGGAGAGACCCAGTACTTC	CASSPNGLAGGEGETQYF
TRBJ1-4	-	TRBV2	-	TGTGCCAGCAGTCCATGGGCCACTAATGAAAAACTGTTTTTT	CASSPWATNEKLFF
TRBJ2-2	-	TRBV15	-	TGTGCCACCAGCAGGCGGGGCTCCGGCACCGGGGAGCTGTTTTTT	CATSRRGSGTGELFF
TRBJ1-1	-	TRBV20-1	-	TGCAGTGCTTCCCCCGACACTGAAGCTTTCTTT	CSASPDTEAFF
TRBJ1-1	-	TRBV6-6	TRBD1	TGTGCCAGCAGCCAGGGACAGGGCCCATTGAACACTGAAGCTTTCTTT	CASSQGQGPLNTEAFF
TRBJ2-3	-	TRBV6-5	TRBD2	TGTGCCAGCAGTAGGACTAGCGGACCCACAGATACGCAGTATTTT	CASSRTSGPTDTQYF
TRBJ2-7	-	TRBV3-1/TRBV3-2	TRBD2	TGTGCCACAGGGGGACTAGCGGGAGCCCACGAGCAGTACTTC	CATGGLAGAHEQYF
TRBJ2-7	-	TRBV4-1	-	TGCGCCAGCAGCCCCGTCATGCTAGTTAGCTACGAGCAGTACTTC	CASSPVMLVSYEQYF
TRBJ2-7	once	TRBV30	TRBD1	TGTGCCTGGAGAACAGGGGGCCGGGTGGGCGAGCAGTACTTC	CAWRTGGRVGEQYF
TRBJ1-2	-	TRBV28	TRBD1	TGTGCCAGCGGACAGGGGGTATATGGCTACACCTTC	CASGQGVYGYTF
TRBJ1-5	-	TRBV18	-	TGTGCCAGCTCCCCAATTGAGGGGGGGGGCAATCAGCCCCAGCATTTT	CASSPIEGGGNQPQHF
TRBJ2-2	few	TRBV4-2	-	TGTGCCAGCAGCCAAGGCCAGGGGCCAGCCGGGGAGCTGTTTTTT	CASSQGQGPAGELFF